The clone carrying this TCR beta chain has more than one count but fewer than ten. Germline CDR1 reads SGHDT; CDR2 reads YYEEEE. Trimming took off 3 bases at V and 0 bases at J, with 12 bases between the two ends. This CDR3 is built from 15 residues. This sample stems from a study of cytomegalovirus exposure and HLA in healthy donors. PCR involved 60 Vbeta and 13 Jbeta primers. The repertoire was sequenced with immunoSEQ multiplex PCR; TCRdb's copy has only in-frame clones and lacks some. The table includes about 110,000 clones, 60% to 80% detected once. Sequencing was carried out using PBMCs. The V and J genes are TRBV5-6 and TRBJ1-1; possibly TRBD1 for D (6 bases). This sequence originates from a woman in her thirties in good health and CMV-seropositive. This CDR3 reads CASSSGTSMNTEAFF. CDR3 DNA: TGTGCCAGCAGCTCGGGGACAAGCATGAACACTGAAGCTTTCTTT.